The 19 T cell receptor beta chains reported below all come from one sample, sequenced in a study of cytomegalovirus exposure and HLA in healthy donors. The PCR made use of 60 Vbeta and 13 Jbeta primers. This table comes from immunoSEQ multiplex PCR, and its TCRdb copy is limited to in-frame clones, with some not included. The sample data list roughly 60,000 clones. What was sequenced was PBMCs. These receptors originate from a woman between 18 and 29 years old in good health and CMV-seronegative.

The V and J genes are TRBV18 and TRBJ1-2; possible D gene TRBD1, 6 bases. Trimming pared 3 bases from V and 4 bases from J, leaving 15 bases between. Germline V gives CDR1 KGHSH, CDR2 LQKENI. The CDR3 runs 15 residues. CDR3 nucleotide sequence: TGTGCCAGCTCACCGGGTCAGGGGACGGGCTATGGCTACACCTTC. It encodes CASSPGQGTGYGYTF.

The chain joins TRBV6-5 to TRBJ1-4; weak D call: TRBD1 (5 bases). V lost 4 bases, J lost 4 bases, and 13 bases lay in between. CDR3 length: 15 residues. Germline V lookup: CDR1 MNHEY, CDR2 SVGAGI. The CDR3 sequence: CASSSAWGDNEKLFF. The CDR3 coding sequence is TGTGCCAGCAGTTCCGCCTGGGGGGATAATGAAAAACTGTTTTTT.

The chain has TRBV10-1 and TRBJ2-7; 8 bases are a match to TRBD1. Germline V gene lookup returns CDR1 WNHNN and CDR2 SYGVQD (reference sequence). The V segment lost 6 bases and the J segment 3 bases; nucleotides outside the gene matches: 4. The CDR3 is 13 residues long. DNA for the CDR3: TGCGCCAGCAGCTACGGGACAGGCTACGAGCAGTACTTC. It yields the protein CASSYGTGYEQYF.

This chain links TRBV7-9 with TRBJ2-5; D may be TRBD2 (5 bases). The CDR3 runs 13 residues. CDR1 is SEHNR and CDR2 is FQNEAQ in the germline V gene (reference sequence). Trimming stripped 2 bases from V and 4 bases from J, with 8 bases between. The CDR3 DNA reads TGTGCCAGCAGCTTATCTCGGGGAGAGACCCAGTACTTC. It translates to CASSLSRGETQYF.

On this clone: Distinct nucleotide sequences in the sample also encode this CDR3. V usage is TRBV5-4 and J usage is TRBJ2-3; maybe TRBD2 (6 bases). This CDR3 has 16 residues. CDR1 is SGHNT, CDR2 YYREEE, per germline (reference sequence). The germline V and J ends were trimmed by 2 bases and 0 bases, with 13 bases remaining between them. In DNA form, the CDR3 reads TGTGCCAGCAGCTTAGGGAGCGGGTCTAGCACAGATACGCAGTATTTT. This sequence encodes CASSLGSGSSTDTQYF.

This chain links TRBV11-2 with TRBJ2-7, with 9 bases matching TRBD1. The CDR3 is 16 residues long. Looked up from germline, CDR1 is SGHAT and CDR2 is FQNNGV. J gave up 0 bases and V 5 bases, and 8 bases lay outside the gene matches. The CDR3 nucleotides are TGTGCCAGCAGCACAACTGGGACAGGGAGCTCCTACGAGCAGTACTTC. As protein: CASSTTGTGSSYEQYF. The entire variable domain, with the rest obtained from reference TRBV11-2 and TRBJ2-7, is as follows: EAGVAQSPRYKIIEKRQSVAFWCNPISGHATLYWYQQILGQGPKLLIQFQNNGVVDDSQLPKDRFSAERLKGVDSTLKIQPAKLEDSAVYLCASSTTGTGSSYEQYFGPGTRLTVT.

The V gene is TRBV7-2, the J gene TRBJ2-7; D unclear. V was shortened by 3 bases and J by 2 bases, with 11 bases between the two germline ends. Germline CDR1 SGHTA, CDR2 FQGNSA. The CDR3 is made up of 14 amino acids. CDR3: CASSLSRVAYEQYF. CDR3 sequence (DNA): TGTGCCAGCAGCTTGAGTCGGGTGGCCTACGAGCAGTACTTC.

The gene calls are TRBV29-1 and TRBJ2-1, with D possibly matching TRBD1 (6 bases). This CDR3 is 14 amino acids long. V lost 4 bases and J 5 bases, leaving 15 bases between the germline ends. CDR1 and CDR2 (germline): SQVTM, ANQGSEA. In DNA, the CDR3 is TGCAGCGTTGTCGCAGGGGTCTCTGACAATGAGCAGTTCTTC. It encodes CSVVAGVSDNEQFF.

CDR3 loop: CASSQGGEDTDTQYF. CDR3 nucleotide sequence: TGTGCCAGCAGCCAGGGAGGAGAGGACACAGATACGCAGTATTTT. The J gene is TRBJ2-3, the V gene TRBV7-2, with D tentatively TRBD2 (6 bases). Trimming cost V 5 bases and J 2 bases, with 14 bases left between them. Germline CDR1 SGHTA, CDR2 FQGNSA. This CDR3 spans 15 amino acids.

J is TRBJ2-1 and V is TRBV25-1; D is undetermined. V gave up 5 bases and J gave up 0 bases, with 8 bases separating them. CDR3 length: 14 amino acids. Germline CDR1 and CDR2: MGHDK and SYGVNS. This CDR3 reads CASSRASSYNEQFF. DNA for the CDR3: TGTGCCAGCAGTCGCGCAAGCTCCTACAATGAGCAGTTCTTC. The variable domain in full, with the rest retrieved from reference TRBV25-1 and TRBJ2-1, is EADIYQTPRYLVIGTGKKITLECSQTMGHDKMYWYQQDPGMELHLIHYSYGVNSTEKGDLSSESTVSRIRTEHFPLTLESARPSHTSQYLCASSRASSYNEQFFGPGTRLTVL.

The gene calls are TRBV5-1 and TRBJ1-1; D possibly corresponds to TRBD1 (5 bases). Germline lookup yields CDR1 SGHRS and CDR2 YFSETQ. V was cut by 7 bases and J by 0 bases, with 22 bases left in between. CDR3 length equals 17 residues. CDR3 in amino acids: CASGSEVGGFMNTEAFF. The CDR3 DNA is TGCGCCAGCGGATCGGAAGTCGGGGGATTCATGAACACTGAAGCTTTCTTT.

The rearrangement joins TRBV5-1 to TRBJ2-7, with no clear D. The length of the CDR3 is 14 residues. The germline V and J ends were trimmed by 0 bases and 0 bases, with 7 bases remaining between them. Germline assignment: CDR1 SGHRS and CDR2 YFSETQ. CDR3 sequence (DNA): TGCGCCAGCAGCTTGGGGCAGTCCTCCTACGAGCAGTACTTC. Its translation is CASSLGQSSYEQYF.

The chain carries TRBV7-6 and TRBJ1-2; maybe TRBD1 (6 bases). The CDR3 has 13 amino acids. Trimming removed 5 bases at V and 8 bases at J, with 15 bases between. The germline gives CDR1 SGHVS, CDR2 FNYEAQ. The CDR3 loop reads CASSLSRGEGYTF. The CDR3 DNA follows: TGTGCCAGCAGCCTAAGCAGGGGAGAAGGCTACACCTTC. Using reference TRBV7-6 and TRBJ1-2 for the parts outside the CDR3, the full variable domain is GAGVSQSPRYKVTKRGQDVALRCDPISGHVSLYWYRQALGQGPEFLTYFNYEAQQDKSGLPNDRFSAERPEGSISTLTIQRTEQRDSAMYRCASSLSRGEGYTFGSGTRLTVV.

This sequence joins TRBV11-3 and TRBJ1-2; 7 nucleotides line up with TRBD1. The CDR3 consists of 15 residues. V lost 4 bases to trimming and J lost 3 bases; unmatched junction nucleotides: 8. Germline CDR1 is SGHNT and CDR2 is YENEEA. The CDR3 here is CASSSPKGADYGYTF. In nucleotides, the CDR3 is TGTGCCAGCAGCTCACCAAAGGGGGCGGACTATGGCTACACCTTC.

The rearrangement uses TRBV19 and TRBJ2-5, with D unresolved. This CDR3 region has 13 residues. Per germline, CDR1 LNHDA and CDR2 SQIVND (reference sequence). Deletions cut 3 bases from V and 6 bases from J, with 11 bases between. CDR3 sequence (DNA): TGTGCCAGTAGTATCGATGGAGAACAGACCCAGTACTTC. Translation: CASSIDGEQTQYF.

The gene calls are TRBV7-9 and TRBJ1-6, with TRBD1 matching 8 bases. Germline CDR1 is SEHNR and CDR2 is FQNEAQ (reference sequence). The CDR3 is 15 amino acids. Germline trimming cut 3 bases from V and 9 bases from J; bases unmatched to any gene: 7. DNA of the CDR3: TGTGCCAGCAGCTTCGGACAGGGCCTAGCTTCACCCCTCCACTTT. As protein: CASSFGQGLASPLHF.

The CDR3 here is CASSDSSGSGPRKLFF. The DNA for the CDR3 is TGTGCCAGCAGTGACAGCTCGGGCAGCGGTCCTAGAAAACTGTTTTTT. The chain combines TRBV6-4 with TRBJ1-4, with D unclear. This CDR3 spans 16 amino acids. CDR1 and CDR2 (germline): MRHNA, SNTAGT. V shed 2 bases and J shed 10 bases, with 20 bases lying between them.

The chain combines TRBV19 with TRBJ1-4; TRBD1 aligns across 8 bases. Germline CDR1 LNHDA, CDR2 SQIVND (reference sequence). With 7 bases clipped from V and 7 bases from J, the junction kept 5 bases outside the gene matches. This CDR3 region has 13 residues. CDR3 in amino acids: CASKRTGGEKLFF. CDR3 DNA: TGTGCCAGTAAAAGAACAGGGGGTGAAAAACTGTTTTTT.

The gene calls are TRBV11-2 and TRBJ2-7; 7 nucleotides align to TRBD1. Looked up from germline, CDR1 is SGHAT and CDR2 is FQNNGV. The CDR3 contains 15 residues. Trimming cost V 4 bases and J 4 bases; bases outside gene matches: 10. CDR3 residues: CASSSVRQGLYEQYF. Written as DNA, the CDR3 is TGTGCCAGCAGCTCCGTAAGACAGGGATTGTACGAGCAGTACTTC.